Detailed here is one T cell receptor beta chain. The antigen remains undetermined. The time point denotes: week 47, end of study. Every vaccination contained 300 ug of the mutant IDH1 20-mer peptide and was paired with topical imiquimod. The study gave patients eight vaccinations in weeks 1, 3, 5, 7, 11, 15, 19, 23. These data originate in a study of a mutant IDH1 vaccine in newly diagnosed glioma. In the study overall: Patients began vaccination 4-6 weeks after radiotherapy alone, or with temozolomide cycles. V12 came at week 35, V13 at week 47.

Data came from immunoSEQ multiplex PCR; TCRdb stores just in-frame clones and leaves some out. The repertoire holds approximately 31,000 clones, with approximately 84% as singletons. CDR1 and CDR2 from the germline V gene are SGHRS and YFSETQ. Trimming shortened V by 1 base and J by 5 bases, and 9 bases separated the two germline ends. The CDR3 spans 13 residues. The rearrangement joins TRBV5-1 to TRBJ2-5; no definite D call. The starting material was PBMCs, obtained from a glioma patient whose treatment included an IDH1 peptide vaccine. The receptor was derived from a man in his thirties or forties with glioma. The CDR3 sequence is CASSLSVGETQYF. CDR3 coding DNA: TGCGCCAGCAGCTTGTCGGTGGGGGAGACCCAGTACTTC. Based on the CDR3 plus reference TRBV5-1 and TRBJ2-5, the full variable domain is KAGVTQTPRYLIKTRGQQVTLSCSPISGHRSVSWYQQTPGQGLQFLFEYFSETQRNKGNFPGRFSGRQFSNSRSEMNVSTLELGDSALYLCASSLSVGETQYFGPGTRLLVL.